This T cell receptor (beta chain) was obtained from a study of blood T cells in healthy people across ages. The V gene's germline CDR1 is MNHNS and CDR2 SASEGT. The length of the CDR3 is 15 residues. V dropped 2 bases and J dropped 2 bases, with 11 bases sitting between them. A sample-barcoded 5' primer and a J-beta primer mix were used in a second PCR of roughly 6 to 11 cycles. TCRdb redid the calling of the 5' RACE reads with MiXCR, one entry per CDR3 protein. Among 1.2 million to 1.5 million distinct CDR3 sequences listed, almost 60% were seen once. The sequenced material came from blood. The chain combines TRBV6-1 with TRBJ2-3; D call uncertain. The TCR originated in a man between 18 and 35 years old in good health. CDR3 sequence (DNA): TGTGCCAGCAGTGAAAGCCAGTTAGACACAGATACGCAGTATTTT. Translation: CASSESQLDTDTQYF.